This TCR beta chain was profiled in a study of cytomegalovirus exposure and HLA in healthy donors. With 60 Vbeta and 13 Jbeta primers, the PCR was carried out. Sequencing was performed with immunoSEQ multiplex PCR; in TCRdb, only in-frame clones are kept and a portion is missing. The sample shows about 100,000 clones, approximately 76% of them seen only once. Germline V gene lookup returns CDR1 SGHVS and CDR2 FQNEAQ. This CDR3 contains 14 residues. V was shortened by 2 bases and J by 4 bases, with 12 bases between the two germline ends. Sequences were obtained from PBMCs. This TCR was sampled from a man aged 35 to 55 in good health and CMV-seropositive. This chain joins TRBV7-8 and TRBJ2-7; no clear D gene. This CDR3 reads CASSLYDLIYEQYF. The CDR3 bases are TGTGCCAGCAGCTTATATGACTTAATATACGAGCAGTACTTC. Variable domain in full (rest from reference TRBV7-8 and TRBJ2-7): GAGVSQSPRYKVAKRGQDVALRCDPISGHVSLFWYQQALGQGPEFLTYFQNEAQLDKSGLPSDRFFAERPEGSVSTLKIQRTQQEDSAVYLCASSLYDLIYEQYFGPGTRLTVT.